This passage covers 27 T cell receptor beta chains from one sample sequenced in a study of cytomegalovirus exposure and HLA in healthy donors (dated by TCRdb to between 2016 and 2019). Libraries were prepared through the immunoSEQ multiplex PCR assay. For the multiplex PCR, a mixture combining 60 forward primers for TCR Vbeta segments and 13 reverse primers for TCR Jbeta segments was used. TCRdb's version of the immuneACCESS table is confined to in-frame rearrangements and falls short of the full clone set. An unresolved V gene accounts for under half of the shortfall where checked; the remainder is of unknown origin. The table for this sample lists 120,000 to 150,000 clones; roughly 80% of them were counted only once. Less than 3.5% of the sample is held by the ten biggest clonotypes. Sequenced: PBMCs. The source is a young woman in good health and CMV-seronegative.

CDR3 sequence (DNA): TGTGCCAGCAGTGAAATCTTATACGAGCAGTACTTC. Protein product: CASSEILYEQYF. The genes are TRBV2 and TRBJ2-7; D ambiguous. The V end was cut by 2 bases, the J end by 4 bases, with 6 bases between. Germline V gene data show CDR1 as SNHLY and CDR2 as FYNNEI. This CDR3 is built from 12 residues.

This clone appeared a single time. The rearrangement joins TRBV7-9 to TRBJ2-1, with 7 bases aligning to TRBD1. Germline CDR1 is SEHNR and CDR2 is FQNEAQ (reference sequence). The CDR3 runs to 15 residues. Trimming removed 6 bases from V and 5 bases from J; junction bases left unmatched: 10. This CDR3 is CASSFTGDGDNEQFF. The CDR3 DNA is TGTGCCAGCAGTTTCACAGGGGATGGAGACAATGAGCAGTTCTTC.

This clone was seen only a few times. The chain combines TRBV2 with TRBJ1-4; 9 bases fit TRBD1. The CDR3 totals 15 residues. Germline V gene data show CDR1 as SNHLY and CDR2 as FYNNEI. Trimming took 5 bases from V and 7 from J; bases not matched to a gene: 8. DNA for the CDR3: TGTGCCAGCAGTTTGGGCGGGACAGGGTTTGAAAAACTGTTTTTT. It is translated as CASSLGGTGFEKLFF. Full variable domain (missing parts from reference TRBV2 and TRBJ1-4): EPEVTQTPSHQVTQMGQEVILRCVPISNHLYFYWYRQILGQKVEFLVSFYNNEISEKSEIFDDQFSVERPDGSNFTLKIRSTKLEDSAMYFCASSLGGTGFEKLFFGSGTQLSVL.

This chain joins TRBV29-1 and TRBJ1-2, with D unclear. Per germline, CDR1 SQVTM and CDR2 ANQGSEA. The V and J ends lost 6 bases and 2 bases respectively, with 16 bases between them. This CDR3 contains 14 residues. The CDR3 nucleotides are TGCAGCGTACTCTTAGCGATAGGAAACTATGGCTACACCTTC. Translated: CSVLLAIGNYGYTF. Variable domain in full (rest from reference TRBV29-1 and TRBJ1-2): SAVISQKPSRDICQRGTSLTIQCQVDSQVTMMFWYRQQPGQSLTLIATANQGSEATYESGFVIDKFPISRPNLTFSTLTVSNMSPEDSSIYLCSVLLAIGNYGYTFGSGTRLTVV.

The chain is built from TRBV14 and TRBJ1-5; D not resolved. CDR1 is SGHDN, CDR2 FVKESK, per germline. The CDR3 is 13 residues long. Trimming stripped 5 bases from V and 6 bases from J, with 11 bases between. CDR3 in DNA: TGTGCCAGCAGCTTCGCGGGCGGTCAGCCCCAGCATTTT. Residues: CASSFAGGQPQHF. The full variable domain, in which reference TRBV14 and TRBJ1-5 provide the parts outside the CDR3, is EAGVTQFPSHSVIEKGQTVTLRCDPISGHDNLYWYRRVMGKEIKFLLHFVKESKQDESGMPNNRFLAERTGGTYSTLKVQPAELEDSGVYFCASSFAGGQPQHFGDGTRLSIL.

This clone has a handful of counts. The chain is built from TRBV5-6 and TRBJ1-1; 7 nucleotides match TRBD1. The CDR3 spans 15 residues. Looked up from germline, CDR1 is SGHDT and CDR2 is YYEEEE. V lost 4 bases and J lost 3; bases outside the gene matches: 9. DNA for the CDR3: TGTGCCAGCAGCCCTGACAGGGAATACCACACTGAAGCTTTCTTT. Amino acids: CASSPDREYHTEAFF.

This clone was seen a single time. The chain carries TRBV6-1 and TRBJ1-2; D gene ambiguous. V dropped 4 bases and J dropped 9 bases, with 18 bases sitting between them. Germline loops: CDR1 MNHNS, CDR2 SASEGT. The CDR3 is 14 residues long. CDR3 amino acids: CASSVSGRLHSYTF. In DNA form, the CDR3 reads TGTGCCAGCAGTGTCTCGGGTCGCCTCCATAGCTACACCTTC.

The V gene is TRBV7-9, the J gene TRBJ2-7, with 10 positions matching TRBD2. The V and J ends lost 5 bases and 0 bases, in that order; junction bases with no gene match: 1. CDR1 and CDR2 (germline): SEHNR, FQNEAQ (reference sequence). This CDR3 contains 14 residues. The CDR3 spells CASSRTSGSYEQYF. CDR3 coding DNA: TGTGCCAGCAGCCGGACTAGCGGCTCCTACGAGCAGTACTTC.

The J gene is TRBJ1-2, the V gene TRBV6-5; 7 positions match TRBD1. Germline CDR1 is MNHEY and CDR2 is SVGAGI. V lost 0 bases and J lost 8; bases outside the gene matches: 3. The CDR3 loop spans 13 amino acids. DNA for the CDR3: TGTGCCAGCAGTTACTCAAGGGGGCTGGGCTACACCTTC. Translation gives CASSYSRGLGYTF.

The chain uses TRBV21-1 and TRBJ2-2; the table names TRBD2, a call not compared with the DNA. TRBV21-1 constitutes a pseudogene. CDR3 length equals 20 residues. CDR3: CASSFWGASGGHEGDGELFF. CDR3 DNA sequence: TGTGCCAGCAGCTTCTGGGGAGCTAGCGGGGGACACGAAGGGGACGGGGAGCTGTTTTTT.

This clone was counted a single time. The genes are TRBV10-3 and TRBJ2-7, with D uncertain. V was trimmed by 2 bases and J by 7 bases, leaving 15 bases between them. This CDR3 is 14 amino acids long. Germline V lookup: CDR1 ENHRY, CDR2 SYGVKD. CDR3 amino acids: CAISESTAAGEQYF. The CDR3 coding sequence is TGTGCCATCAGTGAGAGTACAGCAGCTGGGGAGCAGTACTTC.

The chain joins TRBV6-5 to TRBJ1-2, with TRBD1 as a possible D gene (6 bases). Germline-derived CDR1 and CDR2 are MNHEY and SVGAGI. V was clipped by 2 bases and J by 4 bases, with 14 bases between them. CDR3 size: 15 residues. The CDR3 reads CASSYGQPNGYGYTF. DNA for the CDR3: TGTGCCAGCAGTTACGGACAGCCGAATGGCTATGGCTACACCTTC.

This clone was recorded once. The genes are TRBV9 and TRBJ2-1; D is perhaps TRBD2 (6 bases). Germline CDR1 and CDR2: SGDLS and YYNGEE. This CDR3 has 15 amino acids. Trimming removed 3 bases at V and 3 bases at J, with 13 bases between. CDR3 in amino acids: CASSAQLGGYNEQFF. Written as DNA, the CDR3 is TGTGCCAGCAGCGCGCAGTTGGGGGGCTACAATGAGCAGTTCTTC.

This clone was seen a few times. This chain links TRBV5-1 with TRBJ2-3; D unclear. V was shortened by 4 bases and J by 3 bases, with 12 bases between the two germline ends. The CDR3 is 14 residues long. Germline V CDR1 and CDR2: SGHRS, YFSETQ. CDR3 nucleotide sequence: TGCGCCAGCAGCGCTCTATCCGGGACAGATACGCAGTATTTT. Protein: CASSALSGTDTQYF.

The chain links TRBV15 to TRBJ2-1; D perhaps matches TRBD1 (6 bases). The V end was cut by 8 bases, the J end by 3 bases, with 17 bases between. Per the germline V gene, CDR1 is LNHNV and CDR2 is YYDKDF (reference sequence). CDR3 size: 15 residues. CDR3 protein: CATLPGTMVYNEQFF. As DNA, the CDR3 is TGTGCCACCTTACCCGGGACAATGGTCTACAATGAGCAGTTCTTC.

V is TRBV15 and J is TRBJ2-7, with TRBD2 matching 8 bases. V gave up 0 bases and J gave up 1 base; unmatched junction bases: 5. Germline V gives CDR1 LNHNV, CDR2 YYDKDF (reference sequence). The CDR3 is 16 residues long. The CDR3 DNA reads TGTGCCACCAGCAGAGATCCGGGGGGGCAGTCCTACGAGCAGTACTTC. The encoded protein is CATSRDPGGQSYEQYF.

The CDR3 spells CASSADRQNIQYF. CDR3 nucleotide sequence: TGTGCCAGTAGTGCAGACAGGCAAAACATTCAGTACTTC. The gene calls are TRBV19 and TRBJ2-4; D is perhaps TRBD1 (6 bases). The V gene's germline CDR1 is LNHDA and CDR2 SQIVND (reference sequence). V dropped 5 bases and J dropped 5 bases, with 10 bases sitting between them. This CDR3 has 13 amino acids. Based on the CDR3 plus reference TRBV19 and TRBJ2-4, the full variable domain is DGGITQSPKYLFRKEGQNVTLSCEQNLNHDAMYWYRQDPGQGLRLIYYSQIVNDFQKGDIAEGYSVSREKKESFPLTVTSAQKNPTAFYLCASSADRQNIQYFGAGTRLSVL.

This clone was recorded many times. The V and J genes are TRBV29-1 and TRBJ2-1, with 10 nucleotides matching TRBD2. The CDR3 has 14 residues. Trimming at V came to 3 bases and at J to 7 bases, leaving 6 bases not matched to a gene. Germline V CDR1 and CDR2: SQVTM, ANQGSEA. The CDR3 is CSVDPSGGGNEQFF. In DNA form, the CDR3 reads TGCAGCGTTGATCCTAGCGGGGGAGGAAATGAGCAGTTCTTC.

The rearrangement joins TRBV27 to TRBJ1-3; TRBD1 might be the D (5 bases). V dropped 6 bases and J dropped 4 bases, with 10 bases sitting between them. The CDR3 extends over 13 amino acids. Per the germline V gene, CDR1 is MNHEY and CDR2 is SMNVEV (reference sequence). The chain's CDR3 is CASSRTPGNTIYF. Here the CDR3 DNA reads TGTGCCAGCAGCAGGACACCAGGAAACACCATATATTTT.

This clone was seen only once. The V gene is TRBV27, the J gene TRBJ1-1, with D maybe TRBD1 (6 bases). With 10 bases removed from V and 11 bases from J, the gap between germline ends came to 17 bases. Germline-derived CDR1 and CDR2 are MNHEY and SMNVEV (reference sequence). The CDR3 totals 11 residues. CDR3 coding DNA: TGTGCCACCGTGAGGGGGACACTCGCTTTCTTT. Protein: CATVRGTLAFF.

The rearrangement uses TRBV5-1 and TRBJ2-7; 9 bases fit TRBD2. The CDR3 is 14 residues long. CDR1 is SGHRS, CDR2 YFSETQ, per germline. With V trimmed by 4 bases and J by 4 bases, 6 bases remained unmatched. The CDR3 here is CASSLTSGLYEQYF. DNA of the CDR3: TGCGCCAGCAGCCTGACTAGCGGTCTTTACGAGCAGTACTTC. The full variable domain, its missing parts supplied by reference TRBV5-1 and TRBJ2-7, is KAGVTQTPRYLIKTRGQQVTLSCSPISGHRSVSWYQQTPGQGLQFLFEYFSETQRNKGNFPGRFSGRQFSNSRSEMNVSTLELGDSALYLCASSLTSGLYEQYFGPGTRLTVT.

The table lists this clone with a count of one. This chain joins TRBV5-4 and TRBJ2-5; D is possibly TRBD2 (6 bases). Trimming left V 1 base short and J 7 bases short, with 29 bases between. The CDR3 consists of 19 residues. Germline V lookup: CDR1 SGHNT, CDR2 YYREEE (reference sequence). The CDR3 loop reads CASSLSGGWVEGRKWTQYF. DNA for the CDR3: TGTGCCAGCAGCTTGTCTGGGGGGTGGGTAGAGGGCCGAAAATGGACCCAGTACTTC. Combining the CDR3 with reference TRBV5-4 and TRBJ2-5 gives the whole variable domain ETGVTQSPTHLIKTRGQQVTLRCSSQSGHNTVSWYQQALGQGPQFIFQYYREEENGRGNFPPRFSGLQFPNYSSELNVNALELDDSALYLCASSLSGGWVEGRKWTQYFGPGTRLLVL.

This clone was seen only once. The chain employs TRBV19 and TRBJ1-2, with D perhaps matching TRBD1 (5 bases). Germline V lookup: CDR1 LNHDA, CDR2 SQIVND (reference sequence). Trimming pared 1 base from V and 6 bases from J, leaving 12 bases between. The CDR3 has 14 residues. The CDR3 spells CASSIVGGYDGYTF. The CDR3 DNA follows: TGTGCCAGTAGTATAGTGGGGGGTTACGATGGCTACACCTTC.

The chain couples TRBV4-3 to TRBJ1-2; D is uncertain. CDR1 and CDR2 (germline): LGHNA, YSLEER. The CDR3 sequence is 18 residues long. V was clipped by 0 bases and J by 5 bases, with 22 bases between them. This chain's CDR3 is CASSQDQALGSTRYGYTF. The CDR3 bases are TGCGCCAGCAGCCAAGATCAAGCCCTGGGTTCGACGAGGTATGGCTACACCTTC.

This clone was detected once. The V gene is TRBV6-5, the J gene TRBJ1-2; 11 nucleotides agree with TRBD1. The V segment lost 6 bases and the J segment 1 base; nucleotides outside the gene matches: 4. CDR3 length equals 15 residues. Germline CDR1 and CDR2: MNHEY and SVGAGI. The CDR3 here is CASRGQGAINYGYTF. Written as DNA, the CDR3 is TGTGCCAGCAGAGGACAGGGGGCGATTAACTATGGCTACACCTTC.

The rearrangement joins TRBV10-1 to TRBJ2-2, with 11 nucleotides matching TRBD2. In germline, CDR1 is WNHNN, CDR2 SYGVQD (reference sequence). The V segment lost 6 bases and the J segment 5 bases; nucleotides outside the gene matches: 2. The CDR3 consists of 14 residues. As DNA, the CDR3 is TGCGCCAGCAGCGCTAGCGGGGGGACCGGGGAGCTGTTTTTT. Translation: CASSASGGTGELFF.

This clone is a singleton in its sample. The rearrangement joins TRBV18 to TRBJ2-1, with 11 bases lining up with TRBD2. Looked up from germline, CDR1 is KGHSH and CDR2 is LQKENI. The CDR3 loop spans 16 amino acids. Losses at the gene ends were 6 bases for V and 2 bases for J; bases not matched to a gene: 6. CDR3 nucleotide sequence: TGTGCCAGCTCCCCGTATAGCGGGAGGGCCTACAATGAGCAGTTCTTC. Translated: CASSPYSGRAYNEQFF.